A selection of T cell receptor beta chains follows, all from one sample in a study of cytomegalovirus exposure and HLA in healthy donors. Profiling relied on immunoSEQ multiplex PCR, and the TCRdb table lists in-frame clones only, not all of them. Counted here are some 170,000 clones, approximately 80% occurring once; the ten biggest clones make up roughly 3.6%. Sequencing was carried out using PBMCs. The receptors were sampled from a man aged 30-40 years in good health and CMV-seropositive. CDR3s include the opening cysteine and the closing phenylalanine or tryptophan. Each record gives: CDR3 protein, CDR3 DNA, J gene, D gene, V gene, clone size, CDR3 length. A D gene is named only where the DNA matches it firmly. Rows give clone size only sometimes, using once, few, many, or a class for an expanded clone.

CASSSPAGGNTGELFF TGTGCCAGCAGTTCCCCGGCGGGGGGGAACACCGGGGAGCTGTTTTTT TRBJ2-2 TRBD2 TRBV27 - 16
CASSPGPTYEQYF TGTGCCAGCAGTCCTGGCCCAACCTACGAGCAGTACTTC TRBJ2-7 - TRBV6-1 once 13
CASSVVGGSEKLFF TGTGCCAGCAGCGTAGTAGGAGGAAGTGAAAAACTGTTTTTT TRBJ1-4 - TRBV9 - 14
CASSFGRGNQPQHF TGTGCCAGCAGTTTTGGCAGGGGCAATCAGCCCCAGCATTTT TRBJ1-5 - TRBV27 - 14
CASGQGISYEQYF TGTGCCAGCGGACAGGGAATCTCCTACGAGCAGTACTTC TRBJ2-7 TRBD1 TRBV28 - 13
CASSYGRTGGYEQYF TGTGCCAGCAGTTACGGTCGGACAGGGGGGTACGAGCAGTACTTC TRBJ2-7 TRBD1 TRBV6-5 - 15
CASSRRDRGTDTQYF TGCGCCAGCAGTCGACGGGACAGGGGTACAGATACGCAGTATTTT TRBJ2-3 TRBD1 TRBV5-1 - 15
CASSLNSAGTQYF TGTGCCAGCAGTCTAAACAGCGCGGGAACGCAGTATTTT TRBJ2-3 - TRBV28 - 13
CASSSRLAYEQYF TGTGCCAGCAGCTCGAGGTTAGCCTACGAGCAGTACTTC TRBJ2-7 - TRBV7-2 - 13
CASSTGGRADTQYF TGTGCCAGTAGCACAGGGGGCAGGGCAGATACGCAGTATTTT TRBJ2-3 TRBD1 TRBV19 - 14
CASSANVGQGSYEQYF TGTGCCAGCAGTGCGAATGTTGGACAGGGTTCCTACGAGCAGTACTTC TRBJ2-7 TRBD1 TRBV6-1 - 16
CARSLVPGPYEQYF TGTGCCAGAAGCTTGGTCCCAGGCCCCTACGAGCAGTACTTC TRBJ2-7 - TRBV5-3 once 14
CASSDTGTEFGELFF TGCGCCAGCAGTGACACCGGGACAGAGTTCGGGGAGCTGTTTTTT TRBJ2-2 TRBD1 TRBV10-1 - 15
CASSLAGTDTQYF TGTGCCAGCAGCCTAGCGGGGACAGATACGCAGTATTTT TRBJ2-3 TRBD2 TRBV11-2 few 13
CTAKGQGEKLFF TGCACCGCGAAGGGGCAGGGTGAAAAACTGTTTTTT TRBJ1-4 - TRBV29-1 - 12
CASSWPAGDTYEQYF TGTGCCAGCAGCTGGCCGGCGGGGGATACCTACGAGCAGTACTTC TRBJ2-7 TRBD2 TRBV5-4 - 15
CAISGRGVSTEAFF TGTGCCATCAGTGGCAGGGGAGTGAGCACTGAAGCTTTCTTT TRBJ1-1 - TRBV10-3 - 14
CASSMFQVSYNEQFF TGTGCCAGTAGTATGTTTCAGGTTTCCTACAATGAGCAGTTCTTC TRBJ2-1 - TRBV19 - 15
CASSHQNEQFF TGTGCCAGCAGCCATCAAAATGAGCAGTTCTTC TRBJ2-1 - TRBV7-8 - 11
CASSFGGGASNEQFF TGCGCCAGCAGCTTTGGCGGGGGGGCTTCCAATGAGCAGTTCTTC TRBJ2-1 TRBD2 TRBV5-1 - 15
CASSSLAGRGNEQFF TGTGCCAGCAGCTCCCTGGCGGGCAGGGGCAATGAGCAGTTCTTC TRBJ2-1 - TRBV9 - 15
CSVELGGGADTQYF TGCAGCGTTGAACTGGGCGGGGGCGCAGATACGCAGTATTTT TRBJ2-3 - TRBV29-1 - 14
CASSPSPENTEAFF TGTGCCAGCAGCCCCTCTCCAGAGAACACTGAAGCTTTCTTT TRBJ1-1 - TRBV9 - 14
CASRTWDSENQPQHF TGCGCCAGCCGCACATGGGACAGCGAGAATCAGCCCCAGCATTTT TRBJ1-5 TRBD1 TRBV4-1 - 15
CASPSTGVKDQPQHF TGTGCCAGCCCCAGCACCGGGGTGAAGGATCAGCCCCAGCATTTT TRBJ1-5 - TRBV6-5 few 15
CASSQGQGYGYTF TGTGCCAGCAGCCAAGGACAGGGCTATGGCTACACCTTC TRBJ1-2 TRBD1 TRBV14 - 13
CASSEAYGVGNTEAFF TGTGCCAGCAGTGAAGCGTACGGGGTAGGGAACACTGAAGCTTTCTTT TRBJ1-1 - TRBV6-1 - 16
CASIERGGPETQYF TGTGCCAGCATAGAGCGGGGGGGCCCCGAGACCCAGTACTTC TRBJ2-5 TRBD2 TRBV6-1 - 14
CASTHTGGSHEQYF TGTGCCAGTACACACACAGGGGGTAGCCACGAGCAGTACTTC TRBJ2-7 TRBD1 TRBV19 - 14
CASSLRDSPLHF TGTGCCAGCAGCCTCCGGGATTCACCCCTCCACTTT TRBJ1-6 - TRBV5-4 - 12
CASGGDSGGAADTQYF TGTGCCAGCGGGGGAGATAGCGGGGGGGCGGCAGATACGCAGTATTTT TRBJ2-3 TRBD2 TRBV5-6 - 16
CASSVETEETQYF TGTGCCAGCAGCGTAGAAACTGAAGAGACCCAGTACTTC TRBJ2-5 - TRBV9 once 13
CAWSSRASGGSYNEQFF TGTGCCTGGAGTTCCAGGGCTAGCGGGGGATCCTACAATGAGCAGTTCTTC TRBJ2-1 TRBD2 TRBV30 - 17
CASKISLGNQPQHF TGTGCCAGCAAGATCTCGCTAGGCAATCAGCCCCAGCATTTT TRBJ1-5 - TRBV6-1 - 14
CASSGQGVDQPQHF TGTGCCAGCAGCGGACAGGGGGTGGATCAGCCCCAGCATTTT TRBJ1-5 TRBD1 TRBV13 once 14
CASSVSGRYEQYF TGTGCCAGCAGCGTATCAGGGCGTTACGAGCAGTACTTC TRBJ2-7 - TRBV9 - 13
CASSISSPSSYEQYF TGTGCCAGTAGTATCAGTTCGCCTAGCTCCTACGAGCAGTACTTC TRBJ2-7 - TRBV19 once 15
CASGGAESSYEQYF TGTGCCAGCGGGGGGGCGGAAAGCTCCTACGAGCAGTACTTC TRBJ2-7 - TRBV27 - 14
CASSYSKSQETQYF TGTGCCAGCAGTTACTCAAAATCACAAGAGACCCAGTACTTC TRBJ2-5 - TRBV6-5 - 14
CASGLRGPGETQYF TGTGCTAGTGGTCTTCGCGGACCGGGGGAGACCCAGTACTTC TRBJ2-5 - TRBV12-5 - 14
CASSFGTSGTRQYF TGTGCCAGCAGTTTCGGGACTAGCGGGACCAGGCAGTACTTC TRBJ2-7 TRBD2 TRBV27 - 14
CASSPRGPLLEQYF TGTGCCAGCTCACCAAGGGGGCCGCTTCTCGAGCAGTACTTC TRBJ2-7 TRBD1 TRBV18 - 14
CASSLAGQANTRRETQYF TGCGCCAGCAGCTTGGCTGGACAGGCTAATACTAGACGGGAGACCCAGTACTTC TRBJ2-5 TRBD1 TRBV5-1 - 18
CASRAGGSYEQYF TGTGCCAGCAGGGCAGGGGGCTCCTACGAGCAGTACTTC TRBJ2-7 TRBD1 TRBV28 - 13
CASSRQGQTNEKLFF TGCGCCAGCAGCAGACAGGGGCAGACTAATGAAAAACTGTTTTTT TRBJ1-4 TRBD1 TRBV5-1 few 15
CASTPGGGTEAFF TGTGCCAGCACCCCCGGAGGCGGGACTGAAGCTTTCTTT TRBJ1-1 - TRBV2 - 13
CASSYAGGGYTF TGTGCCAGCAGTTATGCAGGGGGGGGCTACACCTTC TRBJ1-2 TRBD1 TRBV6-5 few 12
CASTGTLDEQFF TGTGCCAGCACCGGTACTTTGGATGAGCAGTTCTTC TRBJ2-1 - TRBV25-1 few 12
CASSLRTGVTNEQFF TGTGCCAGCAGTCTCCGGACAGGGGTTACCAATGAGCAGTTCTTC TRBJ2-1 TRBD1 TRBV27 - 15
CASNPAQANTGELFF TGTGCCAGCAACCCCGCACAGGCGAACACCGGGGAGCTGTTTTTT TRBJ2-2 - TRBV6-5 - 15
CASSPGQGSYEQYF TGCGCCAGCAGCCCGGGACAGGGGTCCTACGAGCAGTACTTC TRBJ2-7 TRBD1 TRBV4-1 - 14
CASSLVLQGFNEQYF TGTGCCAGCAGCTTGGTTCTCCAGGGTTTTAACGAGCAGTACTTC TRBJ2-7 - TRBV5-6 - 15
CASSITGADTQYF TGTGCCAGCAGCATAACAGGGGCAGATACGCAGTATTTT TRBJ2-3 TRBD1 TRBV7-2 - 13
CASGPDRDPYEQYF TGTGCTAGTGGTCCCGACAGGGACCCCTACGAGCAGTACTTC TRBJ2-7 TRBD1 TRBV12-5 - 14
CASSGGTGPMNTEAFF TGTGCCAGCAGTGGGGGGACAGGACCTATGAACACTGAAGCTTTCTTT TRBJ1-1 TRBD1 TRBV6-1 few 16